The clone carrying this T cell receptor (beta chain) was detected ten times or more. Antigen: not known. The CDR3 is 17 amino acids. The germline CDR1 and CDR2 sequences are KGHDR and SFDVKD. Unmatched junction bases numbered 13, after V lost 4 bases and J lost 4 bases. This specimen comes from a study of T-cell memory formation after mild COVID-19. Study-wide background: TCR clusters mostly belonged to single donors.

TCRdb reprocessed the 5' RACE reads with MiXCR, giving one entry per CDR3 protein. The data contain under 250,000 distinct CDR3 sequences, 7.5% to 10% of them seen just once; the ten biggest clones take up roughly a fifth. Regarding the study as a whole: The study found contracting CD4+ clones mainly in CM and EM and contracting CD8+ clones in EMRA.

This TCR was recovered from a man between 18 and 29 years old who had mild COVID-19 (a few samples of this study predate the infection). Cell type and time point are not known. Sequencing used PBMCs or a T cell subset sorted from them (not recorded which). This chain connects TRBV24-1 to TRBJ2-5, with 8 bases identical to TRBD1. As DNA, the CDR3 is TGTGCCACCAGTGACCCCGGACAGGGATGGTTTGGAGAGACCCAGTACTTC. This codes for CATSDPGQGWFGETQYF.